The sequence of this TCR beta chain was determined in a study of blood T cells in healthy people across ages. The CDR3 totals 13 residues. V was cut by 7 bases and J by 7 bases, with 16 bases left in between. Through a sample-barcoded 5' primer and a J-beta primer mix, a second PCR was run for 7 to 11 cycles. Tagging of each cDNA molecule was performed by a template-switch adaptor with 12 random nucleotides. TCRdb redid the calling of the 5' RACE reads with MiXCR, one entry per CDR3 protein. This repertoire shows 760,000 or so distinct CDR3 sequences, 25% found once; its top ten account for around 9.2%. These data were also filed under a second study, of T cells of mothers and their children. As that report states: Related mother and child pairs showed slightly greater overlap (not significant) than unrelated pairs did.

The sequencing input was blood. This clonotype was obtained from a boy between 10 and 17 years old in good health. The genes are TRBV12-3 or TRBV12-4 and TRBJ1-2, with unresolved D. CDR3: CASTKTRGVGYTF. The CDR3 bases are TGTGCCAGCACCAAGACACGCGGGGTTGGCTACACCTTC.